Listed below are T cell receptor beta chains from one sample, sequenced in a study of identical twins. A single record per CDR3 protein comes from TCRdb applying MiXCR to the 5' RACE reads. The data contain about 890,000 distinct CDR3 sequences, over 9% of them singletons. This same sample was also part of a study on yellow fever vaccine responses in identical twins.

The sequenced sample was PBMCs. These receptors all come from a woman aged 18-29 years in good health. Each CDR3 is given with its conserved first and last residue. D genes are given only for firm matches. Only part of the rows carry a size: once, few, many, or a class if the clone is expanded.

J: TRBJ1-5
size: NA
D: NA
V: TRBV6-1
CDR3: CASSEEVGQPQHF
DNA: TGTGCCAGCAGTGAAGAGGTTGGTCAGCCCCAGCATTTT

J: TRBJ2-2
size: few
D: NA
V: TRBV7-7
CDR3: CASSLQGGSNTGELFF
DNA: TGTGCCAGCAGCTTACAGGGCGGCTCTAACACCGGGGAGCTGTTTTTT

J: TRBJ2-5
size: many
D: TRBD2
V: TRBV20-1
CDR3: CSARRTSGQETQYF
DNA: TGCAGTGCTAGACGGACTAGCGGACAAGAGACCCAGTACTTC

J: TRBJ2-1
size: many
D: NA
V: TRBV11-1
CDR3: CASSLALTSSHRYDEQFF
DNA: TGTGCCAGCAGCTTAGCGCTTACGAGCTCCCACCGGTACGATGAGCAGTTCTTC

J: TRBJ2-2
size: many
D: NA
V: TRBV2
CDR3: CASTDSYTGELFF
DNA: TGTGCCAGCACCGACAGCTACACCGGGGAGCTGTTTTTT

J: TRBJ1-4
size: NA
D: NA
V: TRBV18
CDR3: CASSPVPSTNEKLFF
DNA: TGTGCCAGCTCACCAGTACCCTCAACTAATGAAAAACTGTTTTTT

J: TRBJ2-2
size: few
D: NA
V: TRBV4-1
CDR3: CASSQGPGAGELFF
DNA: TGCGCCAGCAGCCAAGGGCCCGGGGCCGGGGAGCTGTTTTTT

J: TRBJ1-2
size: NA
D: NA
V: TRBV18
CDR3: CASSPEQNYGYTF
DNA: TGTGCCAGCTCCCCGGAACAGAACTATGGCTACACCTTC

J: TRBJ1-4
size: many
D: NA
V: TRBV12-3/TRBV12-4
CDR3: CASSLDLPTNEKLFF
DNA: TGTGCCAGCAGTTTAGACCTACCAACTAATGAAAAACTGTTTTTT

J: TRBJ2-1
size: NA
D: NA
V: TRBV20-1
CDR3: CSAFYNEQFF
DNA: TGCAGTGCTTTCTACAATGAGCAGTTCTTC

J: TRBJ2-1
size: NA
D: TRBD2
V: TRBV3-1
CDR3: CASSQLRTSGSVHEQFF
DNA: TGTGCCAGCAGCCAACTACGGACTAGCGGGAGCGTCCATGAGCAGTTCTTC

J: TRBJ2-5
size: few
D: NA
V: TRBV28
CDR3: CASSSLGLSETQYF
DNA: TGTGCCAGCAGCTCCCTAGGGTTGTCGGAGACCCAGTACTTC

J: TRBJ2-1
size: many
D: NA
V: TRBV12-3/TRBV12-4
CDR3: CASSYQSSYNEQFF
DNA: TGTGCCAGCAGTTATCAGAGCTCCTACAATGAGCAGTTCTTC

J: TRBJ2-3
size: NA
D: NA
V: TRBV6-4
CDR3: CASSSRDHTDTQYF
DNA: TGTGCCAGCAGTTCGAGGGACCACACAGATACGCAGTATTTT

J: TRBJ2-2
size: many
D: NA
V: TRBV12-3/TRBV12-4
CDR3: CASRPGLGNTGELFF
DNA: TGTGCCAGCAGGCCGGGACTGGGCAACACCGGGGAGCTGTTTTTT

J: TRBJ2-1
size: NA
D: TRBD2
V: TRBV24-1
CDR3: CATSGIYGTSGSNEQFF
DNA: TGTGCCACCAGTGGTATCTACGGGACTAGCGGGAGTAATGAGCAGTTCTTC

J: TRBJ1-5
size: many
D: NA
V: TRBV12-3/TRBV12-4
CDR3: CASSLTVNQPQHF
DNA: TGTGCCAGCAGCCTCACAGTAAATCAGCCCCAGCATTTT

J: TRBJ2-1
size: NA
D: NA
V: TRBV20-1
CDR3: CSAMGTYNEQFF
DNA: TGCAGTGCTATGGGGACCTACAATGAGCAGTTCTTC

J: TRBJ1-2
size: few
D: NA
V: TRBV9
CDR3: CASSVQEDGYTF
DNA: TGTGCCAGCAGCGTGCAGGAAGATGGCTACACCTTC

J: TRBJ1-6
size: many
D: NA
V: TRBV11-1
CDR3: CASSLGGQTGTNNSPLHF
DNA: TGTGCCAGCAGCTTGGGGGGACAAACCGGGACGAATAATTCACCCCTCCACTTT

J: TRBJ1-5
size: NA
D: TRBD1
V: TRBV6-5
CDR3: CASSYGTGYVQHF
DNA: TGTGCCAGCAGTTACGGGACAGGCTACGTCCAGCATTTT

J: TRBJ2-3
size: NA
D: TRBD2
V: TRBV11-3
CDR3: CASSSGTSGSIDTQYF
DNA: TGTGCCAGCAGCTCCGGGACTAGCGGTAGCATAGATACGCAGTATTTT

J: TRBJ2-5
size: NA
D: NA
V: TRBV25-1
CDR3: CASSEQGQGGWETQYF
DNA: TGTGCCAGCAGTGAGCAAGGACAGGGAGGGTGGGAGACCCAGTACTTC

J: TRBJ2-3
size: many
D: NA
V: TRBV18
CDR3: CASSPDRTDTQYF
DNA: TGTGCCAGCTCACCGGACAGAACAGATACGCAGTATTTT

J: TRBJ2-2
size: NA
D: NA
V: TRBV6-1
CDR3: CASSRRDSNTGELFF
DNA: TGTGCCAGCAGCCGCCGGGACTCTAACACCGGGGAGCTGTTTTTT

J: TRBJ2-6
size: NA
D: TRBD1
V: TRBV11-2
CDR3: CASSPRDRGESGANVLTF
DNA: TGTGCCAGCAGTCCTCGGGACAGGGGAGAATCTGGGGCCAACGTCCTGACTTTC

J: TRBJ2-3
size: few
D: TRBD2
V: TRBV20-1
CDR3: CSASFSGGARVADTQYF
DNA: TGCAGTGCTAGTTTTTCGGGGGGGGCCCGTGTCGCAGATACGCAGTATTTT

J: TRBJ1-2
size: many
D: NA
V: TRBV12-3/TRBV12-4
CDR3: CASSTQGGPLSYTF
DNA: TGTGCCAGCAGTACACAGGGAGGGCCCTTGAGCTACACCTTC

J: TRBJ1-1
size: NA
D: NA
V: TRBV10-1
CDR3: CASSETQNTEAFF
DNA: TGCGCCAGCAGTGAGACACAGAACACTGAAGCTTTCTTT

J: TRBJ1-5
size: many
D: NA
V: TRBV12-3/TRBV12-4
CDR3: CASSLPGISNQPQHF
DNA: TGTGCCAGCAGCCTTCCAGGGATTAGCAATCAGCCCCAGCATTTT

J: TRBJ1-2
size: many
D: TRBD1
V: TRBV9
CDR3: CASSRIVGDSYGYTF
DNA: TGTGCCAGCAGCCGAATCGTGGGGGACAGCTATGGCTACACCTTC

J: TRBJ2-1
size: few
D: NA
V: TRBV25-1
CDR3: CATTPGDSAYNEQFF
DNA: TGTGCCACCACCCCGGGGGATAGCGCCTACAATGAGCAGTTCTTC

J: TRBJ1-1
size: NA
D: NA
V: TRBV12-3/TRBV12-4
CDR3: CASSLSQKAFF
DNA: TGTGCCAGCAGTTTATCGCAGAAAGCTTTCTTT

J: TRBJ2-5
size: NA
D: NA
V: TRBV5-1
CDR3: CASRGGDGPGETQYF
DNA: TGCGCCAGCAGAGGAGGGGACGGCCCGGGAGAGACCCAGTACTTC

J: TRBJ2-4
size: NA
D: NA
V: TRBV4-1
CDR3: CASSPPTGHPRGVAKNIQYF
DNA: TGCGCCAGCAGCCCCCCAACCGGGCACCCAAGAGGCGTAGCCAAAAACATTCAGTACTTC

J: TRBJ2-1
size: NA
D: TRBD1
V: TRBV5-5
CDR3: CASSLHDRGLMVEQFF
DNA: TGTGCCAGCAGCCTCCACGACAGGGGGCTAATGGTCGAGCAGTTCTTC

J: TRBJ1-1
size: NA
D: NA
V: TRBV19
CDR3: CASKAGTNTEAFF
DNA: TGTGCCAGTAAGGCAGGGACAAACACTGAAGCTTTCTTT

J: TRBJ2-7
size: NA
D: TRBD1
V: TRBV28
CDR3: CASTPLPDRGSHEQYF
DNA: TGTGCCAGCACGCCCCTGCCGGACAGGGGGTCCCACGAGCAGTACTTC

J: TRBJ2-5
size: few
D: NA
V: TRBV20-1
CDR3: CSARPDSQETQYF
DNA: TGCAGTGCTAGACCGGACAGCCAAGAGACCCAGTACTTC

J: TRBJ2-7
size: few
D: TRBD2
V: TRBV4-1
CDR3: CASSQTSGETYEQYF
DNA: TGCGCCAGCAGCCAGACTAGCGGGGAGACCTACGAGCAGTACTTC

J: TRBJ2-1
size: NA
D: TRBD2
V: TRBV11-2
CDR3: CASSSSREGRREQFF
DNA: TGTGCCAGCAGCTCCTCGCGGGAGGGCCGTCGTGAGCAGTTCTTC

J: TRBJ2-1
size: NA
D: NA
V: TRBV2
CDR3: CASTYQGTYNEQFF
DNA: TGTGCCAGCACTTACCAGGGCACCTACAATGAGCAGTTCTTC

J: TRBJ2-2
size: few
D: NA
V: TRBV12-3/TRBV12-4
CDR3: CASSSGLRGTGELFF
DNA: TGTGCCAGCAGTTCCGGGCTCCGCGGCACCGGGGAGCTGTTTTTT

J: TRBJ2-3
size: few
D: NA
V: TRBV14
CDR3: CASSQVGLRYF
DNA: TGTGCCAGCAGCCAAGTAGGGTTGCGATATTTT

J: TRBJ2-5
size: NA
D: NA
V: TRBV13
CDR3: CASSLSTSGTQYF
DNA: TGTGCCAGCAGCTTATCCACCTCAGGGACCCAGTACTTC

J: TRBJ2-2
size: NA
D: TRBD2
V: TRBV24-1
CDR3: CATSDPEAGGYTGELFF
DNA: TGTGCCACCAGTGATCCTGAAGCGGGAGGGTACACCGGGGAGCTGTTTTTT

J: TRBJ2-2
size: few
D: NA
V: TRBV7-8
CDR3: CASSPQSLEVGQGELFF
DNA: TGTGCCAGCAGCCCACAGTCTTTAGAGGTCGGCCAGGGGGAGCTGTTTTTT

J: TRBJ2-1
size: NA
D: NA
V: TRBV2
CDR3: CASTGSNEQFF
DNA: TGTGCCAGCACAGGGAGCAATGAGCAGTTCTTC

J: TRBJ2-1
size: NA
D: NA
V: TRBV18
CDR3: CASSPSPRAYSYNEQFF
DNA: TGTGCCAGCTCACCATCCCCGCGGGCCTACTCCTACAATGAGCAGTTCTTC

J: TRBJ2-1
size: few
D: NA
V: TRBV24-1
CDR3: CATSDFLGTGTFNEQFF
DNA: TGTGCCACCAGTGATTTTCTGGGGACGGGGACGTTTAATGAGCAGTTCTTC

J: TRBJ2-7
size: NA
D: TRBD1
V: TRBV6-2/TRBV6-3
CDR3: CASSYDRGLRLTSTYEQYF
DNA: TGTGCCAGCAGCTATGACAGGGGGCTTCGGCTCACTTCGACCTACGAGCAGTACTTC

J: TRBJ2-5
size: NA
D: NA
V: TRBV28
CDR3: CASSLGVETGPPQYF
DNA: TGTGCCAGCAGTTTAGGGGTTGAGACAGGCCCCCCCCAGTACTTC